These 3 T cell receptor beta chains were all obtained from the same sample, sequenced in a study of T cell responses to AZD1222 COVID-19 vaccine. Here immunoSEQ multiplex PCR was the method, and the copy in TCRdb shows in-frame clones only, minus some. The sample lists around 130,000 clones; nearly 90% were seen once. The sequencing used peripheral blood, collected 28 days after the second AZD1222 dose. The receptors here all came from an adult who received the AZD1222 COVID-19 vaccine.

The chain has TRBV27 and TRBJ2-7; a possible D gene is TRBD2 (7 bases). CDR3 length equals 14 residues. Germline V lookup: CDR1 MNHEY, CDR2 SMNVEV (reference sequence). V was trimmed by 2 bases and J by 2 bases, leaving 10 bases between them. The CDR3 protein is CASSLVGGAYEQYF. The CDR3 coding sequence is TGTGCCAGCAGTTTAGTAGGGGGGGCCTACGAGCAGTACTTC.

The rearrangement links TRBV4-1 to TRBJ1-6, with 11 bases identical to TRBD1. Germline V gene data show CDR1 as MGHRA and CDR2 as YSYEKL. This CDR3 has 15 amino acids. With 3 bases clipped from V and 8 bases from J, the junction kept 3 bases outside the gene matches. DNA of the CDR3: TGCGCCAGCAGCCAGCGGACAGGGGGCGATTCACCCCTCCACTTT. It is translated as CASSQRTGGDSPLHF.

Here the CDR3 DNA reads TGCGCCAGCAGTCGGACAGTCAGCTATGGCTACACCTTC. Its translation: CASSRTVSYGYTF. The chain joins TRBV10-1 to TRBJ1-2; maybe TRBD1 (6 bases). Germline V gene sequence: CDR1 WNHNN, CDR2 SYGVQD (reference sequence). The V end was cut by 5 bases, the J end by 4 bases, with 11 bases between. The CDR3 is made up of 13 amino acids.